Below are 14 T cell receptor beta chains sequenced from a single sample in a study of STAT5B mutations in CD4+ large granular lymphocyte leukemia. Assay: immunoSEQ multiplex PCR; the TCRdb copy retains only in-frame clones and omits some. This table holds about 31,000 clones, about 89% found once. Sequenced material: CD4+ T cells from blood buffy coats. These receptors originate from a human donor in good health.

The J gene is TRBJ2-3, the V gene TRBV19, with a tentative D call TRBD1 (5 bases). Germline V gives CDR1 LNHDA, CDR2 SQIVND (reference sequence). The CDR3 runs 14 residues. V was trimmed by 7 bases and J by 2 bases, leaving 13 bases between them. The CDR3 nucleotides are TGTGCCAGTACTCCTAGACAGCACACAGATACGCAGTATTTT. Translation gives CASTPRQHTDTQYF.

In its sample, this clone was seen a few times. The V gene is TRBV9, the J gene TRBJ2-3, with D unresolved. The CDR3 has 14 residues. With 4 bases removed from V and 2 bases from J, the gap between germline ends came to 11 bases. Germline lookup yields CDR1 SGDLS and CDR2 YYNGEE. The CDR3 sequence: CASSWRPSTDTQYF. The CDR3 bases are TGTGCCAGCAGCTGGCGCCCCTCCACAGATACGCAGTATTTT.

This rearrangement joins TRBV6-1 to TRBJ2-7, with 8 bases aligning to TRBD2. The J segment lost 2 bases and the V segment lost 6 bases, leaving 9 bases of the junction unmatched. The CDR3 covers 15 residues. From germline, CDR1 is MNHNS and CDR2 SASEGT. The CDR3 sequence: CASRVGLVQTYEQYF. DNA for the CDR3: TGTGCCAGCAGGGTGGGACTAGTCCAGACCTACGAGCAGTACTTC.

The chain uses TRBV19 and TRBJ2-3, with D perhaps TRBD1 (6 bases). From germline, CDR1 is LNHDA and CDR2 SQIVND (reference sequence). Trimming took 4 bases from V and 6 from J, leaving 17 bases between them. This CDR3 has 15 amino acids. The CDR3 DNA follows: TGTGCCAGTAGTACCCTTTACGGGCAGGGGGATACGCAGTATTTT. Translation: CASSTLYGQGDTQYF.

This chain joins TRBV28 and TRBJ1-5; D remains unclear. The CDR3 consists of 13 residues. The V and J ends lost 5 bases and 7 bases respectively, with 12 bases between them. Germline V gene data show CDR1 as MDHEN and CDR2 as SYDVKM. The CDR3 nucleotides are TGTGCCAGCAGTCCCCGCCGCGGGCAGCCCCAGCATTTT. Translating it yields CASSPRRGQPQHF.

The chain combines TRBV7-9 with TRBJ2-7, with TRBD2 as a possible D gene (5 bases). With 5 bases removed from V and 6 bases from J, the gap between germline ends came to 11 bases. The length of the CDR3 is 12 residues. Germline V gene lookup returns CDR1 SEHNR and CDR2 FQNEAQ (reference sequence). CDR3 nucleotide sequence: TGTGCCAGCAGCCCCCCCGGGGTCGAGCAGTACTTC. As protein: CASSPPGVEQYF.

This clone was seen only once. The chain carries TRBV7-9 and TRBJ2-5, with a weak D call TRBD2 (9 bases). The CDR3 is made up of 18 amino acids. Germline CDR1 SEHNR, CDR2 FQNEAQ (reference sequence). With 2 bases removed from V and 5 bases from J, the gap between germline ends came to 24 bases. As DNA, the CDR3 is TGTGCCAGCAGCTTAATTGGGACAGGCGGGGGGGTCGGGGAGACCCAGTACTTC. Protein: CASSLIGTGGGVGETQYF.

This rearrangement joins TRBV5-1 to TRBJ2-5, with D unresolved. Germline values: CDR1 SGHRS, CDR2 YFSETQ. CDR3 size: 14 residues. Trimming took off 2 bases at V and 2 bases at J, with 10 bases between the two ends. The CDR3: CASSLQITQETQYF. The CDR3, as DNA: TGCGCCAGCAGCTTACAGATCACTCAAGAGACCCAGTACTTC.

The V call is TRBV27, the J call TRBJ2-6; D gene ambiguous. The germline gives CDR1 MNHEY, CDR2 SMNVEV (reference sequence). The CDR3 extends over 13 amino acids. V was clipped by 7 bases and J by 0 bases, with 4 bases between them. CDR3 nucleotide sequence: TGTGCCAGCACTTCCTCTGGGGCCAACGTCCTGACTTTC. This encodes CASTSSGANVLTF.

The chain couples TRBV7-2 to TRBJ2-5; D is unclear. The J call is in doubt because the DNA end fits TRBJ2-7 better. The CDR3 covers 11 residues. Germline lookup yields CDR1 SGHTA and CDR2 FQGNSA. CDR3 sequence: CASSLVHEQYF. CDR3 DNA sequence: TGTGCCAGCAGCTTAGTACACGAGCAGTACTTC.

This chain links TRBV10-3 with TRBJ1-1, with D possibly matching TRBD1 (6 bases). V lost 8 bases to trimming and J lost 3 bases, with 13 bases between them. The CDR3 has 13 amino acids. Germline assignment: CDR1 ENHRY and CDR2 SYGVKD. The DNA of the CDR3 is TGTGCCATCGGAGTGGGGGCTGACACTGAAGCTTTCTTT. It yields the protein CAIGVGADTEAFF.

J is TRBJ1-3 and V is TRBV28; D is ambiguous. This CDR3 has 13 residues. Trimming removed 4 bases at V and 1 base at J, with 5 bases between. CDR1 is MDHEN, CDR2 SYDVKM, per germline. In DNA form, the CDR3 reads TGTGCCAGCAGTTGGGTATCTGGAAACACCATATATTTT. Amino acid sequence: CASSWVSGNTIYF.

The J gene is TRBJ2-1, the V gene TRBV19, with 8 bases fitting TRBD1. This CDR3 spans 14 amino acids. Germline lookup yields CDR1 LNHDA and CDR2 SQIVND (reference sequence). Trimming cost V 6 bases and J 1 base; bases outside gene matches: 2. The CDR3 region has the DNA TGTGCCAGTAGGAGGACAGGGTCCTACAATGAGCAGTTCTTC. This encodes CASRRTGSYNEQFF.

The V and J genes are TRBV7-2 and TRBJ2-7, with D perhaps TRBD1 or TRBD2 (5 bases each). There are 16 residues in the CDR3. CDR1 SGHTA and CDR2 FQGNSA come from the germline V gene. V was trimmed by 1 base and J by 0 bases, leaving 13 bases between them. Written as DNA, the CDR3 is TGTGCCAGCAGCTTAGACCGGATTGGGGGCTCCTACGAGCAGTACTTC. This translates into CASSLDRIGGSYEQYF.